The 9 T cell receptor beta chains given below trace back to one sample, sequenced in a study of shared clonotypes between healthy human individuals. Sequencing was performed with immunoSEQ multiplex PCR; in TCRdb, only in-frame clones are kept and a portion is missing. Found here are approximately 99,000 clones, roughly two thirds of them singletons; the top ten hold approximately 25%. The sequenced material came from memory CD8+ T cells sorted from blood. Subset here: CD45RO+ cells pooled with CCR7-negative TemRA cells. The origin of the receptors is a woman in her 30s in good health.

The chain uses TRBV5-1 and TRBJ1-3, with 7 bases identical to TRBD1. V lost 4 bases, J lost 1 base, and 5 bases stayed unmatched. The CDR3 is 15 residues long. Germline CDR1 and CDR2: SGHRS and YFSETQ. The CDR3, as DNA: TGCGCCAGCAGCACGGGACAGTTTTCTGGAAACACCATATATTTT. It specifies CASSTGQFSGNTIYF.

At least ten counts were recorded for this clone. The chain joins TRBV29-1 to TRBJ2-1; TRBD2 matches 11 bases. The CDR3 extends over 16 amino acids. V shed 6 bases and J 1 base; nucleotides not matched to a gene: 8. CDR1 SQVTM and CDR2 ANQGSEA come from the germline V gene. CDR3: CSVYTSGRNSYNEQFF. The CDR3 DNA sequence: TGCAGCGTGTATACTAGCGGGAGAAATTCCTACAATGAGCAGTTCTTC.

The J gene is TRBJ1-2, the V gene TRBV27; no firm D call. Trimming shortened V by 11 bases and J by 3 bases, and 16 bases separated the two germline ends. There are 13 residues in the CDR3. Germline V gene data show CDR1 as MNHEY and CDR2 as SMNVEV (reference sequence). The CDR3, as DNA: TGTGCCGTTTTTCGGGGTCCTCACTATGGCTACACCTTC. As protein: CAVFRGPHYGYTF.

This clone was found once. The V and J genes are TRBV19 and TRBJ1-5, with a possible D match to TRBD1 (5 bases). The germline V gene encodes CDR1 LNHDA and CDR2 SQIVND (reference sequence). The CDR3 is made up of 17 amino acids. Trimming removed 1 base at V and 1 base at J, with 14 bases between. CDR3 in amino acids: CASSIVGGCGSNQPQHF. The CDR3 DNA reads TGTGCCAGTAGTATAGTTGGGGGTTGCGGAAGCAATCAGCCCCAGCATTTT.

The chain combines TRBV7-9 with TRBJ2-7; TRBD2 agrees at 7 bases. Germline CDR1 and CDR2: SEHNR and FQNEAQ (reference sequence). The junction had 9 bases not matched to a gene; V was cut back by 5 bases and J by 2 bases. The CDR3 contains 15 residues. The CDR3 protein is CASSKRDTPAYEQYF. In nucleotides, the CDR3 is TGTGCCAGCAGCAAGCGGGATACCCCAGCCTACGAGCAGTACTTC.

This clone has only a few counts. The chain is built from TRBV28 and TRBJ2-5; tentatively, D is TRBD2 (5 bases). V was clipped by 2 bases and J by 7 bases, with 17 bases between them. Germline V CDR1 and CDR2: MDHEN, SYDVKM. CDR3 size: 15 residues. The CDR3 nucleotides are TGTGCCAGCAGTTTAAGGATAAGCGGTTTAGTGACCCAGTACTTC. Protein product: CASSLRISGLVTQYF.

This chain links TRBV7-9 with TRBJ2-7; 9 positions agree with TRBD2. This CDR3 region has 15 residues. CDR1 and CDR2 (germline): SEHNR, FQNEAQ (reference sequence). V shed 5 bases, J shed 3 bases, and the junction held 8 bases outside the gene matches. The CDR3 sequence: CASSPNSGSYYEQYF. CDR3 DNA sequence: TGTGCCAGCAGCCCTAATAGCGGGAGTTACTACGAGCAGTACTTC.

The gene calls are TRBV15 and TRBJ2-6; D possibly uses TRBD1 or TRBD2 (5 bases each). From germline, CDR1 is LNHNV and CDR2 YYDKDF (reference sequence). The CDR3 runs 16 residues. Trimming removed 0 bases at V and 4 bases at J, with 10 bases between. This CDR3 reads CATSRDGGTGANVLTF. CDR3 sequence (DNA): TGTGCCACCAGCAGAGATGGGGGAACCGGGGCCAACGTCCTGACTTTC.

V usage is TRBV5-1 and J usage is TRBJ2-1, with 7 positions matching TRBD2. Germline-derived CDR1 and CDR2 are SGHRS and YFSETQ. This CDR3 has 15 residues. The V segment lost 3 bases and the J segment 8 bases; nucleotides outside the gene matches: 11. For the CDR3, the DNA is TGCGCCAGCAGCTGGCGGGAGCCGACTCTCTATGAGCAGTTCTTC. It codes for CASSWREPTLYEQFF.